The 7 T cell receptor beta chains below come from one sample, sequenced in a study of cytomegalovirus exposure and HLA in healthy donors. The assay was immunoSEQ multiplex PCR, and TCRdb's table has in-frame clones only and misses some. This sample has about 150,000 clones, with approximately 80% found just once. The specimen was PBMCs. Source of these receptors: a man between 25 and 39 years old in good health and CMV-seropositive.

The V call is TRBV6-6, the J call TRBJ2-7; 10 bases line up with TRBD1. CDR1 MNHNY and CDR2 SVGAGI come from the germline V gene (reference sequence). CDR3 size: 14 residues. Trimming took 5 bases from V and 3 from J; bases not matched to a gene: 4. CDR3 sequence: CASSHGQGVYEQYF. The CDR3, as DNA: TGTGCCAGCAGTCACGGACAGGGGGTCTACGAGCAGTACTTC.

The chain employs TRBV2 and TRBJ1-5; the D gene is possibly TRBD1 (5 bases). Germline V gene data show CDR1 as SNHLY and CDR2 as FYNNEI. This CDR3 contains 15 residues. The germline V and J ends were trimmed by 3 bases and 6 bases, with 15 bases remaining between them. In DNA, the CDR3 is TGTGCCAGCAGTGACGACAGCCTCGGGAGTCAGCCCCAGCATTTT. Amino acids: CASSDDSLGSQPQHF. The full variable domain, its missing parts supplied by reference TRBV2 and TRBJ1-5, is EPEVTQTPSHQVTQMGQEVILRCVPISNHLYFYWYRQILGQKVEFLVSFYNNEISEKSEIFDDQFSVERPDGSNFTLKIRSTKLEDSAMYFCASSDDSLGSQPQHFGDGTRLSIL.

J is TRBJ2-7 and V is TRBV18; TRBD1 agrees at 10 bases. V trimming: 6 bases; J trimming: 4 bases; junction bases outside the gene matches: 9. Germline CDR1 is KGHSH and CDR2 is LQKENI. The CDR3 spans 15 residues. The CDR3 DNA reads TGTGCCAGCTCGCTTGCCCCGGGACAGGGGTACGAGCAGTACTTC. This codes for CASSLAPGQGYEQYF.

The CDR3 loop reads CASSLSVAAGSANTQYF. CDR3 in DNA: TGCGCCAGCAGCTTGAGTGTTGCGGCAGGGTCTGCGAATACGCAGTATTTT. The chain has TRBV5-1 and TRBJ2-3, with D perhaps matching TRBD1 (5 bases). CDR1 is SGHRS and CDR2 is YFSETQ in the germline V gene. Deletions cut 1 base from V and 7 bases from J, with 22 bases between. The CDR3 length is 17 residues.

The chain uses TRBV5-1 and TRBJ2-3, with 9 bases lining up with TRBD2. V gave up 0 bases and J gave up 4 bases; unmatched junction bases: 3. The germline V gene has CDR1 SGHRS and CDR2 YFSETQ. This CDR3 is built from 15 residues. In nucleotides, the CDR3 is TGCGCCAGCAGCTTGGCCAGCGGGGGGTCAGATACGCAGTATTTT. Translating gives CASSLASGGSDTQYF.

The chain has TRBV19 and TRBJ2-1; 10 nucleotides match TRBD2. The CDR3 has 15 amino acids. Germline V gene data show CDR1 as LNHDA and CDR2 as SQIVND (reference sequence). J gave up 6 bases and V 5 bases, and 7 bases lay outside the gene matches. The DNA for the CDR3 is TGTGCCAGTAGTCCTCGGACTAGCGGCCTCAATGAGCAGTTCTTC. Amino acid sequence: CASSPRTSGLNEQFF.

For this clone: The identical CDR3 is also encoded by other nucleotide sequences in the sample. V usage is TRBV5-1 and J usage is TRBJ1-2, with D uncertain. The CDR3 is made up of 12 amino acids. Germline V CDR1 and CDR2: SGHRS, YFSETQ. The V gene lost 1 base and the J gene lost 3 bases, with 4 bases spanning the gap. In nucleotides, the CDR3 is TGCGCCAGCAGCTTGACAGACTATGGCTACACCTTC. This encodes CASSLTDYGYTF. Looking up the rest from reference TRBV5-1 and TRBJ1-2 gives the full variable domain: KAGVTQTPRYLIKTRGQQVTLSCSPISGHRSVSWYQQTPGQGLQFLFEYFSETQRNKGNFPGRFSGRQFSNSRSEMNVSTLELGDSALYLCASSLTDYGYTFGSGTRLTVV.